What follows is one TCR beta chain and its context. A clone one base away is much larger, so this may be a read error. The TCR beta profiling, which covered VDJ combination and CDR3 sequence, was carried out using genomic DNA as the template. TCRdb re-derived calls from the reads in MiXCR, one entry per CDR3 protein. The data show about 200,000 distinct CDR3 sequences, roughly 60% seen once. The CDR3 runs to 12 residues. These data are taken from a study of CD8+CD57+ T cells in acquired aplastic anemia. All patients picked for sequencing had shown, by flow cytometry, an expansion of CD8+CD57+ cells. Source material: sorted CD4+, CD8+, or CD8+CD57+ T cells (not recorded which) from PBMCs. The source is a human donor with aplastic anemia. V usage is TRBV12-1 and J usage is TRBJ2-3. TRBV12-1 is labeled a pseudogene. CDR3 protein: CASSRSADTQYF. CDR3 bases: TGTGCCAGCAGCCGCAGTGCAGATACGCAGTATTTT.